This paragraph covers one T cell receptor beta chain sequence. The antigen is undetermined. The junction shows a germline mismatch at one end, possibly a read error. RNA was extracted from bulk tissue without any cell sorting. These data originate in a study of tumor and adjacent non-tumor tissue in lung cancer. Study-level findings and limits: Tumor repertoires had a smaller top 100 clone share than normal lung.

The library came from three nested PCR rounds adapted from ARM-PCR protocols. TCRdb recomputed calls from the multiplex PCR reads with MiXCR, one row per CDR3 protein. The table records roughly 75,000 distinct CDR3 sequences, 77% of them present only once. CDR1 and CDR2 (germline): MNHNS, SASEGT. The CDR3 has 15 residues. Sequenced: lung tumor tissue. The rearrangement uses TRBV6-1 and TRBJ2-7; D gene ambiguous. This receptor was identified in a woman aged 50 to 60 with non-small cell lung cancer. The DNA for the CDR3 is TGTGCAAGCAGTGCGGAATTAAACCACCGGTACGGGCAGTACTTC. Its protein is CASSAELNHRYGQYF.